The table lists the clone carrying this T cell receptor (beta chain) with many counts. Its target is not known. This specimen belongs to a study of spatial heterogeneity in lung cancer. Germline CDR1 is ENHRY and CDR2 is SYGVKD. The CDR3 has 15 amino acids. Trimming cost V 0 bases and J 9 bases; bases outside gene matches: 6. Findings and limits, study-wide: Compared with follow-up, resection was when ubiquitous expanded tumor TCRs appeared in blood more.

Time point reported: sample taken at primary tumor resection. Whole RNA from tumor, nontumor lung or frozen PBMC was sequenced unsorted. Samples came from 70 to 80 TRACERx patients with untreated early-stage lung cancer. Every molecule of TCR cDNA had its own unique molecular identifier. MiXCR was run by TCRdb on the 5' RACE reads, yielding one entry per CDR3 protein. The table lists almost 75,000 distinct CDR3 sequences, 13% of them singletons. This rearrangement joins TRBV10-3 to TRBJ2-1; TRBD2 matches at 9 bases. The sequence was obtained from a male donor with early-stage non-small cell lung cancer. The source was PBMCs, collected at surgery. The CDR3 DNA reads TGTGCCATCAGTGAGTCCAGCGGGAGGATCGGTGAGCAGTTCTTC. Residues: CAISESSGRIGEQFF.